This passage covers 22 T cell receptor beta chains from one sample sequenced in a study of OX40 agonist ivuxolimab in advanced cancers. Sequencing was performed with immunoSEQ multiplex PCR; in TCRdb, only in-frame clones are kept and a portion is missing. Here the sample spans some 84,000 clones, 92% being singletons. Sequencing used CD4+ or CD8+ T cells sorted from blood, obtained in a trial of the OX40 agonist ivuxolimab. Source of these receptors: an adult with an advanced solid tumor such as melanoma, head and neck, liver or kidney cancer.

This clone showed up just once. The J gene is TRBJ2-2, the V gene TRBV7-9; a possible D gene is TRBD2 (6 bases). The CDR3 loop spans 15 amino acids. From germline, CDR1 is SEHNR and CDR2 FQNEAQ (reference sequence). V was pared by 5 bases and J by 4 bases, with 14 bases between. CDR3 nucleotide sequence: TGTGCCAGCAGCCCGCGGGACTTATCCACCGGGGAGCTGTTTTTT. Translated: CASSPRDLSTGELFF.

There are a few counts of this clone. The rearrangement links TRBV2 to TRBJ1-1, with D possibly being TRBD1 (5 bases). The CDR3 spans 12 residues. The V gene's germline CDR1 is SNHLY and CDR2 FYNNEI. V lost 9 bases, J lost 3 bases, and 11 bases lay in between. CDR3 bases: TGTGCCAGGGGGGGTGAAGACACTGAAGCTTTCTTT. This gives the protein CARGGEDTEAFF.

The V gene is TRBV9, the J gene TRBJ1-1, with TRBD1 identical over 7 bases. The length of the CDR3 is 15 residues. Germline V CDR1 and CDR2: SGDLS, YYNGEE. Unmatched junction bases numbered 9, after V lost 2 bases and J lost 5 bases. The CDR3 DNA reads TGTGCCAGCAGCGTTCTAGGGGGCGCTGGGACTGAAGCTTTCTTT. Amino acid sequence: CASSVLGGAGTEAFF.

This chain joins TRBV7-6 and TRBJ1-5; tentative D call: TRBD1 (5 bases). The CDR3 spans 13 residues. Trimming took 2 bases from V and 8 from J, leaving 10 bases between them. Germline V lookup: CDR1 SGHVS, CDR2 FNYEAQ. CDR3 in amino acids: CASSLLGGEPQHF. The CDR3 nucleotides are TGTGCCAGCAGCTTACTAGGAGGGGAGCCCCAGCATTTT.

This clone was recorded once. V is TRBV4-2 and J is TRBJ1-2, with 8 bases identical to TRBD1. Germline loops: CDR1 LGHNA, CDR2 YNFKEQ. Trimming took 1 base from V and 8 from J; bases not matched to a gene: 6. This CDR3 is built from 14 residues. CDR3 nucleotides: TGTGCCAGCAGCCAAGGGGGACAGGCAGTCGGCTACACCTTC. Protein: CASSQGGQAVGYTF.

The chain employs TRBV6-1 and TRBJ1-1, with D possibly TRBD1 on 5 matching bases. CDR3 length equals 15 residues. From germline, CDR1 is MNHNS and CDR2 SASEGT. V was trimmed by 0 bases and J by 2 bases, leaving 10 bases between them. The DNA for the CDR3 is TGTGCCAGCAGTGAAGCCTGGGGCAGAAACACTGAAGCTTTCTTT. Translating gives CASSEAWGRNTEAFF.

This chain connects TRBV18 to TRBJ1-2, with TRBD1 identical over 10 bases. V lost 5 bases, J lost 5 bases, and 11 bases stayed unmatched. The V gene's germline CDR1 is KGHSH and CDR2 LQKENI. This CDR3 region has 16 residues. The CDR3 region has the DNA TGTGCCAGCTCAGAGACGACAGGGGGCGAGGGATATGGCTACACCTTC. Translating gives CASSETTGGEGYGYTF.

V gene TRBV29-1 combines with J gene TRBJ1-2, with D possibly being TRBD1 (6 bases). CDR3 length: 14 residues. CDR1 is SQVTM, CDR2 ANQGSEA, per germline. With 6 bases removed from V and 4 bases from J, the gap between germline ends came to 18 bases. The CDR3: CSVGEGDGGYGYTF. CDR3 DNA: TGCAGCGTAGGAGAGGGGGATGGGGGCTATGGCTACACCTTC.

The chain joins TRBV9 to TRBJ2-7; D gene uncertain. Trimming pared 0 bases from V and 2 bases from J, leaving 9 bases between. Germline assignment: CDR1 SGDLS and CDR2 YYNGEE. The CDR3 covers 14 residues. This chain's CDR3 is CASSVAVGTYEQYF. Here the CDR3 DNA reads TGTGCCAGCAGCGTAGCTGTGGGAACCTACGAGCAGTACTTC.

This chain joins TRBV6-5 and TRBJ2-7; D is unresolved. The CDR3 has 14 residues. Germline V gives CDR1 MNHEY, CDR2 SVGAGI. Trimming shortened V by 3 bases and J by 2 bases, and 11 bases separated the two germline ends. CDR3 nucleotide sequence: TGTGCCAGCAGTTATGGGATAGGTCCCTACGAGCAGTACTTC. As protein: CASSYGIGPYEQYF.

In its sample, this clone was seen once. The rearrangement uses TRBV15 and TRBJ1-5; 7 bases fit TRBD1. Trimming removed 1 base from V and 9 bases from J; junction bases left unmatched: 3. Germline-derived CDR1 and CDR2 are LNHNV and YYDKDF (reference sequence). CDR3 length: 13 residues. The CDR3 nucleotides read TGTGCCACCAGCAGAGGACAGGGAGCGCCCCAGCATTTT. Its translation is CATSRGQGAPQHF.

The chain is built from TRBV5-1 and TRBJ2-3, with 9 bases fitting TRBD2. CDR3 length equals 16 residues. CDR1 is SGHRS, CDR2 YFSETQ, per germline. J lost 3 bases, V lost 2 bases, and 7 bases had no gene match. CDR3 amino acids: CASSFSSGGLTDTQYF. The DNA for the CDR3 is TGCGCCAGCAGCTTTAGTAGCGGGGGCCTTACAGATACGCAGTATTTT.

This clone appeared a single time. The chain uses TRBV6-8 and TRBJ2-4; either TRBD1 or TRBD2 may fit D (5 bases each). The CDR3 extends over 16 amino acids. CDR1 MNHGY and CDR2 SAAAGT come from the germline V gene. V lost 5 bases and J 0 bases, leaving 14 bases between the germline ends. Here the CDR3 reads CASSAPRDLAKNIQYF. CDR3 coding DNA: TGTGCCAGCAGTGCACCTCGGGACCTAGCCAAAAACATTCAGTACTTC.

The chain employs TRBV4-3 and TRBJ1-2; no clear D gene. This CDR3 has 18 amino acids. Germline V gene data show CDR1 as LGHNA and CDR2 as YSLEER. Trimming cost V 0 bases and J 0 bases, with 17 bases left between them. The CDR3 here is CASSQDVAGVMTNYGYTF. The CDR3 coding sequence is TGCGCCAGCAGCCAAGATGTGGCGGGCGTCATGACTAACTATGGCTACACCTTC.

This rearrangement joins TRBV6-5 to TRBJ1-2; TRBD1 matches at 9 bases. Looked up from germline, CDR1 is MNHEY and CDR2 is SVGAGI. Trimming cost V 6 bases and J 3 bases; bases outside gene matches: 5. The CDR3 covers 14 residues. CDR3 in amino acids: CASRQQGAYYGYTF. The CDR3 DNA sequence: TGTGCCAGCAGGCAACAGGGGGCGTACTATGGCTACACCTTC.

The V gene is TRBV10-1, the J gene TRBJ2-2; TRBD1 might be the D (6 bases). CDR1 and CDR2 from the germline V gene are WNHNN and SYGVQD (reference sequence). This CDR3 spans 17 amino acids. The V and J ends lost 2 bases and 4 bases respectively, with 17 bases between them. The CDR3 region is CASSETPYREGTGELFF. CDR3 sequence (DNA): TGCGCCAGCAGTGAGACCCCCTACAGGGAAGGCACCGGGGAGCTGTTTTTT.

This chain uses TRBV7-9 with TRBJ2-7; 8 positions match TRBD1. The germline V gene has CDR1 SEHNR and CDR2 FQNEAQ (reference sequence). V shed 4 bases and J 1 base; nucleotides not matched to a gene: 9. The CDR3 is made up of 16 amino acids. In nucleotides, the CDR3 is TGTGCCAGCAGCTCTACCGGGACAGGAATATCCTACGAGCAGTACTTC. It is translated as CASSSTGTGISYEQYF.

V is TRBV4-3 and J is TRBJ2-3; D ambiguous. The V end was cut by 0 bases, the J end by 2 bases, with 9 bases between. Germline V gives CDR1 LGHNA, CDR2 YSLEER. This CDR3 region has 15 residues. CDR3: CASSQDGLFTDTQYF. The CDR3 nucleotides are TGCGCCAGCAGCCAAGATGGGCTATTCACAGATACGCAGTATTTT.

This clone was seen once. A junction boundary mismatches the germline segment, possibly from a read error. The chain has TRBV5-4 and TRBJ2-7, with 8 bases aligning to TRBD2. From germline, CDR1 is SGHNT and CDR2 YYREEE (reference sequence). CDR3 length equals 12 residues. As DNA, the CDR3 is TGTGCCAGCAGCCTGGGGTCGGGGGGGGCCTTATTC. It encodes CASSLGSGGALF.

CDR3 amino acids: CASTRDTQYF. The CDR3 region has the DNA TGTGCCTCGACGAGAGATACGCAGTATTTT. The genes are TRBV30 and TRBJ2-3, with D hard to call. Germline CDR1 GTSNPN, CDR2 SVGIG (reference sequence). The CDR3 sequence is 10 residues long. With 7 bases removed from V and 5 bases from J, the gap between germline ends came to 7 bases.

The chain links TRBV27 to TRBJ2-6; D is undetermined. The CDR3 is made up of 15 amino acids. The V end lost 8 bases, the J end lost 0 bases, and 11 bases lay between the germline ends. Germline CDR1 MNHEY, CDR2 SMNVEV (reference sequence). CDR3 DNA: TGTGCCAGCGGCCTCCAGAGCTCTGGGGCCAACGTCCTGACTTTC. This gives the protein CASGLQSSGANVLTF.

Only one count was recorded for this clone. This chain uses TRBV5-6 with TRBJ2-3; TRBD2 matches 8 bases. Germline V gene data show CDR1 as SGHDT and CDR2 as YYEEEE. CDR3 size: 16 residues. The J segment lost 2 bases and the V segment lost 0 bases, leaving 5 bases of the junction unmatched. This CDR3 is CASSLGVAGSTDTQYF. The CDR3 DNA follows: TGTGCCAGCAGCTTGGGGGTAGCGGGGTCCACAGATACGCAGTATTTT.